This paragraph reports one TCR beta chain. Its antigen is currently unknown. These data originate in a study of cytomegalovirus exposure and HLA in healthy donors. Study results and caveats: In vitro testing confirmed a few CMV-associated chains as specific for CMV antigens. A later analysis associated about 18,000 TCR beta sequences with HLA alleles at a 0.05 false discovery rate. The study flagged around 160 TCR beta chains as cytomegalovirus-associated. It was only CMV serostatus that was available as immune exposure information.

It was with 60 Vbeta and 13 Jbeta primers that the PCR ran. Only in-frame clones appear in the TCRdb table, and some are missing; sequencing was by immunoSEQ multiplex PCR. The sample includes around 140,000 clones, 75% to 80% of them seen just once. Input material: PBMCs. This TCR came from a male donor in good health and CMV-seronegative.

This CDR3 reads CASSLRAQEQFF. In DNA form, the CDR3 reads TGTGCCAGCAGCTTGCGAGCGCAAGAGCAGTTCTTC. The rearrangement links TRBV5-5 to TRBJ2-1, with D unresolved. The CDR3 is made up of 12 amino acids. Germline CDR1 is SGHKS and CDR2 is YYEKEE (reference sequence). Trimming left V 1 base short and J 10 bases short, with 9 bases between. Full variable domain (rest looked up from reference TRBV5-5 and TRBJ2-1): DAGVTQSPTHLIKTRGQQVTLRCSPISGHKSVSWYQQVLGQGPQFIFQYYEKEERGRGNFPDRFSARQFPNYSSELNVNALLLGDSALYLCASSLRAQEQFFGPGTRLTVL.